The present TCR beta chain was sequenced within a study of blood T cell repertoires in COVID-19. Study-level information: Sites in the United States, Italy and Spain provided acute and convalescent COVID-19 samples. Sources were T cells, B-cell-depleted T cells, or PBMCs; the material itself was cDNA or gDNA.

CDR1 is SQVTM and CDR2 is ANQGSEA in the germline V gene. There are 12 residues in the CDR3. Trimming pared 7 bases from V and 7 bases from J, leaving 16 bases between. Original analysis: Nucleated cell number was recorded as an estimate derived from reference gene primer amplification. Data came from immunoSEQ multiplex PCR; TCRdb stores just in-frame clones and leaves some out. That table supplies the V and J calls and clone size; D and trimming were determined from the DNA. This table holds about 200,000 clones, about 91% found once. V and J are TRBV29-1 and TRBJ1-2, with TRBD1 as a possible D gene (5 bases). This clonotype was obtained from a woman aged 40 to 50 with acute or convalescent COVID-19. The sample was peripheral blood. DNA of the CDR3: TGCAGCGATGTGGTGGGGACTAGTGGCTACACCTTC. It translates to CSDVVGTSGYTF.